Listed below are T cell receptor beta chains from one sample, sequenced in a study of T cells in narcolepsy. Clones were read by immunoSEQ multiplex PCR, and TCRdb kept only the in-frame ones, dropping some. The sample shows about 15,000 clones, over 75% of them seen only once. The specimen was memory (CD45RA-) CD4+ T cells from blood. The receptors come from a human donor in good health. Both conserved end residues are part of each CDR3. The D gene is left open where the match is weak. Clone sizes are given selectively: once, few, many, or a class where the clone is expanded.

clone size | J gene | D gene | V gene | CDR3 DNA | CDR3 protein
- | TRBJ1-1 | - | TRBV6-1 | TGTGCCAGCAGTGAGGTTAGGGGCTGGAACACTGAAGCTTTCTTT | CASSEVRGWNTEAFF
- | TRBJ2-1 | TRBD2 | TRBV19 | TGTGCCAGTAGAAGCGGACTAGCGGGGAACAATGAGCAGTTCTTC | CASRSGLAGNNEQFF
once | TRBJ2-2 | - | TRBV5-6 | TGTGCCACCGGCGAGATACGCGGGGAGCTGTTTTTT | CATGEIRGELFF
- | TRBJ1-1 | TRBD1 | TRBV12-5 | TGTGCTAGTGGGGGAGACAGGGGGTCGAACACTGAAGCTTTCTTT | CASGGDRGSNTEAFF
few | TRBJ2-1 | TRBD2 | TRBV5-1 | TGCGCCAGCAGGACTAGCGGGAGCCCAATCAACAATGAGCAGTTCTTC | CASRTSGSPINNEQFF
- | TRBJ2-3 | - | TRBV4-1 | TGCGCCAGCAGCCCAACGGGTGGGAATCAGCCCCAGTATTTT | CASSPTGGNQPQYF
- | TRBJ2-7 | - | TRBV5-1 | TGCGCCAGCAGCTTTAACGGACAGCCCCGTTACGAGCAGTACTTC | CASSFNGQPRYEQYF
once | TRBJ2-5 | - | TRBV10-3 | TGTGCCATCAGTGAAGGGCTAGCCCACCAAGAGACCCAGTACTTC | CAISEGLAHQETQYF
- | TRBJ1-3 | - | TRBV30 | TGTGCCCTGGAGTGGGTAGGGGAAGGAGTTGGAAACACCATATATTTT | CALEWVGEGVGNTIYF
- | TRBJ1-1 | - | TRBV7-8 | TGTGCCAGCAATCGGGGGGCTGCCAACACTGAAGCTTTCTTT | CASNRGAANTEAFF
- | TRBJ1-3 | TRBD1 | TRBV6-5 | TGTGCCAGCAGTCTACAGGGGGTCTCGGGAAACACCATATATTTT | CASSLQGVSGNTIYF
- | TRBJ1-1 | - | TRBV4-1 | TGCGCCAGCAGCCGCCTTTGGGGGAACACTGAAGCTTTCTTT | CASSRLWGNTEAFF
- | TRBJ1-2 | - | TRBV4-3 | TGCGCCAGCAGCCAAGAACGGCATTCTAACTATGGCTACACCTTC | CASSQERHSNYGYTF
once | TRBJ2-3 | - | TRBV21-1 | TGTGCCAGCAGCAAAACCAGGGTCGCGAGTTTTGTAGATACGCAGTATTTT | CASSKTRVASFVDTQYF
once | TRBJ2-3 | TRBD2 | TRBV7-3 | TGTGCCAGCAGCTTAGGCCAGCGGGGGCCAGATACGCAGTATTTT | CASSLGQRGPDTQYF
few | TRBJ2-1 | - | TRBV2 | TGTGCCAGCAGTGAAACCGTTCTCAATGAGCAGTTCTTC | CASSETVLNEQFF
- | TRBJ2-1 | - | TRBV6-5 | TGTGCCAGCAGTTCCACCTTAGGGTCCTACAATGAGCAGTTCTTC | CASSSTLGSYNEQFF
- | TRBJ1-6 | TRBD1 | TRBV5-4 | TGTGCCAGCAGCTCCCCTCAGGGGGATAATTCACCCCTCCACTTT | CASSSPQGDNSPLHF
- | TRBJ2-4 | TRBD1 | TRBV13 | TGTGCCAGCAGCCCCCGGACAGGGAAAAACATTCAGTACTTC | CASSPRTGKNIQYF
- | TRBJ1-4 | - | TRBV5-1 | TGCGCCAGCAGCTGGGGATACAGGGCTGCTGGTGAAAAACTGTTTTTT | CASSWGYRAAGEKLFF
- | TRBJ2-7 | TRBD2 | TRBV10-1 | TGCGCCAGCAGTCCGAGCGGGAGCGGGTACCACGAGCAGTACTTC | CASSPSGSGYHEQYF
once | TRBJ1-5 | TRBD1 | TRBV6-1 | TGTGCCAGCAGTTCCGGGACAGGGCGTAATCAGCCCCAGCATTTT | CASSSGTGRNQPQHF
- | TRBJ2-2 | TRBD2 | TRBV5-6 | TGTGCCAGCCGGGGGGTAAACACCGGGGAGCTGTTTTTT | CASRGVNTGELFF
- | TRBJ2-2 | TRBD1 | TRBV7-7 | TGTGCCAGCAGCTTAAGGACAGGGGAAGGCGGGGAGCTGTTTTTT | CASSLRTGEGGELFF
- | TRBJ1-3 | - | TRBV9 | TGTGCCAGCAGCCGCGGGGGAAACACCATATATTTT | CASSRGGNTIYF
few | TRBJ2-1 | TRBD1 | TRBV6-6 | TGTGCCAGCAGTGCAGACAGGGCCAATCCAGGCGATGAGCAGTTCTTC | CASSADRANPGDEQFF
- | TRBJ2-7 | TRBD1 | TRBV27 | TGTGCCAGCTCTTCCAGGGGGAGCTACGAGCAGTACTTC | CASSSRGSYEQYF
- | TRBJ2-7 | - | TRBV6-1 | TGTGCCAGCAGTGTGGGTCTGTGGACAGTTTACGAGCAGTACTTC | CASSVGLWTVYEQYF